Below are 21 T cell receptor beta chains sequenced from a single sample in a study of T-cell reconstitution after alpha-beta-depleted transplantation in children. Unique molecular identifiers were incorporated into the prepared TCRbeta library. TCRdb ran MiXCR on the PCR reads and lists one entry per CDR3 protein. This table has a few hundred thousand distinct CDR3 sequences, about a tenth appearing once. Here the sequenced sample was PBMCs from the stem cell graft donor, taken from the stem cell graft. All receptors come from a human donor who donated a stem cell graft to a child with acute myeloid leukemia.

This CDR3 reads CASSINPAGDEQFF. For the CDR3, the DNA is TGTGCCAGTAGTATTAACCCAGCTGGGGATGAGCAGTTCTTC. The genes are TRBV19 and TRBJ2-1; D gene unclear. CDR1 LNHDA and CDR2 SQIVND come from the germline V gene (reference sequence). The CDR3 is made up of 14 amino acids. The V end was cut by 3 bases, the J end by 8 bases, with 14 bases between.

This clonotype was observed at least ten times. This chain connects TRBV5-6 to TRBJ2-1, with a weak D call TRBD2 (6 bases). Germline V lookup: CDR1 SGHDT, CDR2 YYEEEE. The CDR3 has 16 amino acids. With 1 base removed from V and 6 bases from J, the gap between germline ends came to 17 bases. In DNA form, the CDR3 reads TGTGCCAGCAGCTTGTTTGGTAGCGGTTTCCCCAATGAGCAGTTCTTC. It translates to CASSLFGSGFPNEQFF.

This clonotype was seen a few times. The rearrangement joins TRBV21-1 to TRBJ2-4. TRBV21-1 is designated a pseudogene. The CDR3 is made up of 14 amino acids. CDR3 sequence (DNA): TGTGCCAGCAACCCACTGGACGGCGAGAACATTCAGTACTTC. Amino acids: CASNPLDGENIQYF.

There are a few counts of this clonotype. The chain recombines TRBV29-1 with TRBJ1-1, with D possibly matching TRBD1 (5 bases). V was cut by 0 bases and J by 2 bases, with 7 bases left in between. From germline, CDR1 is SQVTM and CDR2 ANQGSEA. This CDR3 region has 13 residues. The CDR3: CSVEEGVNTEAFF. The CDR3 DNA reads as TGCAGCGTTGAAGAGGGGGTTAACACTGAAGCTTTCTTT.

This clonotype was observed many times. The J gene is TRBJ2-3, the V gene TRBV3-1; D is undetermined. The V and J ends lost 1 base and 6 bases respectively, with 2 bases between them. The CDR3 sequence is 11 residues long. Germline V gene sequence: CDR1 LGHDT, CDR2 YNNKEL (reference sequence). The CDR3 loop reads CASSQVDTQYF. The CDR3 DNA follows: TGTGCCAGCAGCCAAGTTGATACGCAGTATTTT.

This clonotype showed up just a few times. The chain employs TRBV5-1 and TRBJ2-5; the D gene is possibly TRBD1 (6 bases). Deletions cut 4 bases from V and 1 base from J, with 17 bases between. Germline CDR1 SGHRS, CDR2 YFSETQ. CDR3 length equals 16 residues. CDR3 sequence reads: CASSKPSTGIQETQYF. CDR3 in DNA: TGCGCCAGCAGCAAGCCTTCCACAGGGATCCAAGAGACCCAGTACTTC.

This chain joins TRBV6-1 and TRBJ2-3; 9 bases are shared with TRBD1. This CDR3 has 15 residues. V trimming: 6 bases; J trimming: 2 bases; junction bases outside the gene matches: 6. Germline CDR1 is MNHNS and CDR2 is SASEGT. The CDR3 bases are TGTGCCAGCAGCGCTGGGACAGGGTACACAGATACGCAGTATTTT. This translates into CASSAGTGYTDTQYF.

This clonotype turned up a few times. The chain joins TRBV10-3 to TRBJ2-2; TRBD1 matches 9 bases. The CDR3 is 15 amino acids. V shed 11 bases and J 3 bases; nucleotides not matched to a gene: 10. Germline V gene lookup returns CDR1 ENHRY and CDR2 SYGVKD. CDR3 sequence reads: CASQAWDRDTGELFF. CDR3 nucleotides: TGTGCCTCTCAAGCCTGGGACAGGGACACCGGGGAGCTGTTTTTT.

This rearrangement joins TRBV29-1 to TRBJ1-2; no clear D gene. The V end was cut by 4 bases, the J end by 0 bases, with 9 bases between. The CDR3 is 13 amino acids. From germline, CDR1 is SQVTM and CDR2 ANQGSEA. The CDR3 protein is CSVVEGTNYGYTF. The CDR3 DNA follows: TGCAGCGTTGTGGAGGGCACTAACTATGGCTACACCTTC.

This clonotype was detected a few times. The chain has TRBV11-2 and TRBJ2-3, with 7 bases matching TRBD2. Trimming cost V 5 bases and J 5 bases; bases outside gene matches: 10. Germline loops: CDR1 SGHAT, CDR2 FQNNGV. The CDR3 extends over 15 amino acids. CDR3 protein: CASSPGSGRVDTQYF. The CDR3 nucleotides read TGTGCCAGCAGCCCAGGTAGCGGGCGGGTAGATACGCAGTATTTT.

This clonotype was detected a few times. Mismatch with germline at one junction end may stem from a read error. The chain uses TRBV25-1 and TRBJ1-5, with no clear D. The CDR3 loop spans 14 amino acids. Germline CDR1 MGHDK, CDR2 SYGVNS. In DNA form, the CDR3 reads TGTGCCAGCAGTGATTGGGTTAGCAATCAGCCCCAGCAATTT. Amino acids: CASSDWVSNQPQQF.

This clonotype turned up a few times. CDR3 amino acids: CASSQDLAITGADTQYF. Written as DNA, the CDR3 is TGCGCCAGCAGCCAAGATCTGGCGATAACGGGAGCTGATACGCAGTATTTT. The chain is built from TRBV4-3 and TRBJ2-3; TRBD2 is a possible D gene (6 bases). V shed 0 bases and J shed 6 bases, with 19 bases lying between them. The CDR3 covers 17 residues. Germline lookup yields CDR1 LGHNA and CDR2 YSLEER.

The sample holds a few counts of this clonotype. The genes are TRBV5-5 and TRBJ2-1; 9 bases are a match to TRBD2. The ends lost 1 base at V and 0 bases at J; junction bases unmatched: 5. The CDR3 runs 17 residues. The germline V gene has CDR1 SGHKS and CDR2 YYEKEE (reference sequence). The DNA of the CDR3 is TGTGCCAGCAGCTTGAGTGGCGGGGGGGTCTCCTACAATGAGCAGTTCTTC. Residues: CASSLSGGGVSYNEQFF.

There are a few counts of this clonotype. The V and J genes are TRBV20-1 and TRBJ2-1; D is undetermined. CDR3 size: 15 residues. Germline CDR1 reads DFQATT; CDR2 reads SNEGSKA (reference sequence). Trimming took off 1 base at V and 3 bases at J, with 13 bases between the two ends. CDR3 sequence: CSARVPGIFYNEQFF. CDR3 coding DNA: TGCAGTGCTAGAGTACCGGGTATCTTCTACAATGAGCAGTTCTTC.

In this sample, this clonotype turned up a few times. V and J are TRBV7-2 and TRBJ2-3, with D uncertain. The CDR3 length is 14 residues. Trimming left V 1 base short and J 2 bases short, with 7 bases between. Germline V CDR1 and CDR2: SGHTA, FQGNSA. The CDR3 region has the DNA TGTGCCAGCAGCTTAGTGGCCGTCACAGATACGCAGTATTTT. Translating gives CASSLVAVTDTQYF.

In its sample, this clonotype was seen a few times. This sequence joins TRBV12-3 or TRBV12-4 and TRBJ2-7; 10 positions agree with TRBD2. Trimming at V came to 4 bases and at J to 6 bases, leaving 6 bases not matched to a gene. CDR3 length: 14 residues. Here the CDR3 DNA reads TGTGCCAGCAGTTCCAGCGGGAGGGCCGTCGAGCAGTACTTC. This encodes CASSSSGRAVEQYF.

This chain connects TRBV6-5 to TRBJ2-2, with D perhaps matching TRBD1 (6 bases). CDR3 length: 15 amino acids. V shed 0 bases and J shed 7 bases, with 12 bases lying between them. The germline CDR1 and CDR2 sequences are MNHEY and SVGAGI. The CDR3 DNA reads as TGTGCCAGCAGTTACTCTGTCAGGGGCGGCGGGGAGCTGTTTTTT. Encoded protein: CASSYSVRGGGELFF.

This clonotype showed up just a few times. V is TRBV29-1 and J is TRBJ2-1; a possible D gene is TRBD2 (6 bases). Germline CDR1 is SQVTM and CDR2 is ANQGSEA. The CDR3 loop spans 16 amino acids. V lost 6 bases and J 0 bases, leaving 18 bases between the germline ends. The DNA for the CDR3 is TGCAGCGTGACTGGTAGCGGACAAAGCTCCTACAATGAGCAGTTCTTC. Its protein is CSVTGSGQSSYNEQFF.

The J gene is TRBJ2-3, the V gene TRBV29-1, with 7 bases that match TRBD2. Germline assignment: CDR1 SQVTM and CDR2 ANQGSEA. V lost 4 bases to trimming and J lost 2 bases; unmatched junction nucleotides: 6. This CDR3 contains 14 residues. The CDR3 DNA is TGCAGCGTTGGCTTGCGGGAGATCACAGATACGCAGTATTTT. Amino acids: CSVGLREITDTQYF.

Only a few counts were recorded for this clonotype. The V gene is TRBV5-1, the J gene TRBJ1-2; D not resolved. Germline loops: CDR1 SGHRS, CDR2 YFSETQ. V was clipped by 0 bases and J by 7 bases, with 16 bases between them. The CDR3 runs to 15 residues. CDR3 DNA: TGCGCCAGCAGCTTGGATCCCCGGGTCCTTTCTGGCTACACCTTC. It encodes CASSLDPRVLSGYTF.

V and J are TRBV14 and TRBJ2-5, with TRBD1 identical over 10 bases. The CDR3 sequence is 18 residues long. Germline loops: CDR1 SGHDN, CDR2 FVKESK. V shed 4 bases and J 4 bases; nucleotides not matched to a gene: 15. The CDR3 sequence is CASSPPWDRGRGGETQYF. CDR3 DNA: TGTGCCAGCAGCCCCCCCTGGGACAGGGGCCGGGGAGGAGAGACCCAGTACTTC.